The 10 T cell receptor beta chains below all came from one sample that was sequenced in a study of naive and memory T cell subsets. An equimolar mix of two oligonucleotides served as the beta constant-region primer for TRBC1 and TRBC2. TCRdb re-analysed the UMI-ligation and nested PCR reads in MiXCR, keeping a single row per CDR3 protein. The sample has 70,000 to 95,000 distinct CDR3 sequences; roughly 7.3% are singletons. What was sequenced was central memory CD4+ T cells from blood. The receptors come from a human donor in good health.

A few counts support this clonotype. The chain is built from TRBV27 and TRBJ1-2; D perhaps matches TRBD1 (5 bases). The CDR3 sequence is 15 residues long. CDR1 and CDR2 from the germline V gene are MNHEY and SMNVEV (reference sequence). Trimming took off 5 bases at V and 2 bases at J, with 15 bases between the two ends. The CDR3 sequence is CASSALLAGNYGYTF. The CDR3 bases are TGTGCCAGCAGTGCTCTACTGGCAGGGAACTATGGCTACACCTTC.

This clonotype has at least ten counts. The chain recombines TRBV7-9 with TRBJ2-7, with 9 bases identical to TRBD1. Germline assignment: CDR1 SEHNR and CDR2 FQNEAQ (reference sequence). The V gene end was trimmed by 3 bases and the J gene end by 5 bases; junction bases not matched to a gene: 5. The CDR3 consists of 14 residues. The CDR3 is CASSLGTGKNEQYF. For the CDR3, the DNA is TGTGCCAGCAGCTTGGGGACAGGGAAGAACGAGCAGTACTTC. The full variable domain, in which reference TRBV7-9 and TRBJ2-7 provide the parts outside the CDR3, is DTGVSQNPRHKITKRGQNVTFRCDPISEHNRLYWYRQTLGQGPEFLTYFQNEAQLEKSRLLSDRFSAERPKGSFSTLEIQRTEQGDSAMYLCASSLGTGKNEQYFGPGTRLTVT.

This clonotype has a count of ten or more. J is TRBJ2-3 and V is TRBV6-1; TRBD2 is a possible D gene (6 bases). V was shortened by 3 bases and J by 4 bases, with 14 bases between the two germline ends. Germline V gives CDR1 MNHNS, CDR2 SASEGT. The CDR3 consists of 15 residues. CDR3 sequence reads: CASSDGGRNPDTQYF. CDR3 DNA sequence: TGTGCCAGCAGTGATGGGGGGAGGAATCCAGATACGCAGTATTTT.

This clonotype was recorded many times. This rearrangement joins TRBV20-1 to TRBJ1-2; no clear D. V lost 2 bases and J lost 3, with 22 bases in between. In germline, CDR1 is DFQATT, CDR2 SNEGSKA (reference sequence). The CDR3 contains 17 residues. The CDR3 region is CSARPNPSLGLDYGYTF. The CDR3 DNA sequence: TGCAGTGCTAGACCTAACCCTAGCCTGGGTTTGGACTATGGCTACACCTTC.

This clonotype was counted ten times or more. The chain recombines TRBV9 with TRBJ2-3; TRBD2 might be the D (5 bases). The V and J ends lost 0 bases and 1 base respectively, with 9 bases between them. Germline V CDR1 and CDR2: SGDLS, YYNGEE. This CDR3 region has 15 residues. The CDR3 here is CASSVEAEGTDTQYF. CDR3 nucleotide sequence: TGTGCCAGCAGCGTAGAAGCGGAGGGCACAGATACGCAGTATTTT.

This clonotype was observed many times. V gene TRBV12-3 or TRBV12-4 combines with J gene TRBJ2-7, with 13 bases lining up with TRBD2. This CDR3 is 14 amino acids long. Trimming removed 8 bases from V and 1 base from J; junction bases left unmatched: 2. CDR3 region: CASRTSGGSYEQYF. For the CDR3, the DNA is TGTGCCAGCCGGACTAGCGGGGGTTCCTACGAGCAGTACTTC.

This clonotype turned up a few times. The CDR3 region has the DNA TGTGCCAGCTCAAGGGACAGGAAGTACACTGAAGCTTTCTTT. It translates to CASSRDRKYTEAFF. The genes are TRBV18 and TRBJ1-1; 8 bases line up with TRBD1. Germline assignment: CDR1 KGHSH and CDR2 LQKENI. Unmatched junction bases numbered 5, after V lost 5 bases and J lost 3 bases. This CDR3 contains 14 residues.

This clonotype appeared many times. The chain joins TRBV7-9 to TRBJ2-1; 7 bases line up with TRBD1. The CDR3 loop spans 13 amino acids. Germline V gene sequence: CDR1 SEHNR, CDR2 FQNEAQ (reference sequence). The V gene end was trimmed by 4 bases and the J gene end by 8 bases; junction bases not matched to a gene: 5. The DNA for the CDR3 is TGTGCCAGCAGCTCAGGGACAGTCCATGAGCAGTTCTTC. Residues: CASSSGTVHEQFF.

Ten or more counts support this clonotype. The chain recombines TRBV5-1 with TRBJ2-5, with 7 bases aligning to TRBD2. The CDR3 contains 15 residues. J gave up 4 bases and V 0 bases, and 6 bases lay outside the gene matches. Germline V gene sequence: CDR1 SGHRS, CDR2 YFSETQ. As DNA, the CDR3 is TGCGCCAGCAGCTTGGACCTGACTAGCACAGAGACCCAGTACTTC. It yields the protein CASSLDLTSTETQYF.

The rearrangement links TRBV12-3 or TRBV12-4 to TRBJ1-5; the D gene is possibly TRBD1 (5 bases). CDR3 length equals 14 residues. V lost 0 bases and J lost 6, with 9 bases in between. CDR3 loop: CASSLARRAQPQHF. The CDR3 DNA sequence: TGTGCCAGCAGTTTAGCGCGCAGGGCTCAGCCCCAGCATTTT.